The next 8 T cell receptor beta chains were all read from a single sample in a study of T cell responses to AZD1222 COVID-19 vaccine. Produced via immunoSEQ multiplex PCR; TCRdb's table is partial and in-frame only. The profile shows approximately 270,000 clones, around 93% of them singletons. The sample here was peripheral blood, taken 28 days after the second AZD1222 dose. The receptors derive from an adult who received the AZD1222 COVID-19 vaccine.

The rearrangement uses TRBV5-1 and TRBJ1-1, with 7 nucleotides matching TRBD1. The CDR3 extends over 13 amino acids. CDR1 SGHRS and CDR2 YFSETQ come from the germline V gene. The ends lost 0 bases at V and 6 bases at J; junction bases unmatched: 2. For the CDR3, the DNA is TGCGCCAGCAGCTTGGAAACAGGGGCTGAAGCTTTCTTT. Translated, it gives CASSLETGAEAFF.

This clone came up a few times. The chain combines TRBV2 with TRBJ2-7; a weak D match, TRBD1 (5 bases). This CDR3 has 13 residues. The germline V and J ends were trimmed by 9 bases and 5 bases, with 17 bases remaining between them. The germline V gene encodes CDR1 SNHLY and CDR2 FYNNEI. CDR3 in amino acids: CASWSGRADEQYF. Written as DNA, the CDR3 is TGTGCCAGTTGGTCGGGCAGGGCGGACGAGCAGTACTTC.

This chain joins TRBV6-4 and TRBJ1-6, with 12 nucleotides matching TRBD1. The germline gives CDR1 MRHNA, CDR2 SNTAGT. The CDR3 runs 15 residues. V trimming: 5 bases; J trimming: 9 bases; junction bases outside the gene matches: 5. DNA of the CDR3: TGTGCCAGCAGTAGCTCGGGACAGGGGGCTTCACCCCTCCACTTT. This gives the protein CASSSSGQGASPLHF.

The rearrangement joins TRBV9 to TRBJ2-3, with 9 bases that match TRBD2. Trimming at V came to 3 bases and at J to 2 bases, leaving 4 bases not matched to a gene. The germline CDR1 and CDR2 sequences are SGDLS and YYNGEE. The CDR3 totals 15 residues. CDR3 sequence (DNA): TGTGCCAGCAGCGCCCGGACTAGCGCCACAGATACGCAGTATTTT. This codes for CASSARTSATDTQYF.

The CDR3 nucleotides are TGTGCCAGCAGTGGGGGTCGCACCGGGGAGCTGTTTTTT. Residues: CASSGGRTGELFF. The chain uses TRBV28 and TRBJ2-2; either TRBD1 or TRBD2 may supply D (5 bases each). The CDR3 is 13 amino acids. Trimming removed 5 bases at V and 4 bases at J, with 8 bases between. Germline V gives CDR1 MDHEN, CDR2 SYDVKM.

J is TRBJ2-2 and V is TRBV6-5, with a possible D match to TRBD2 (5 bases). Germline CDR1 MNHEY, CDR2 SVGAGI. V gave up 6 bases and J gave up 0 bases, with 11 bases separating them. This CDR3 has 15 residues. CDR3 sequence: CASSGGRPNTGELFF. The CDR3 DNA reads TGTGCCAGCAGCGGAGGCAGACCGAACACCGGGGAGCTGTTTTTT.

V usage is TRBV5-6 and J usage is TRBJ1-6; D may be TRBD1 (5 bases). Trimming removed 1 base from V and 10 bases from J, with 12 bases in between. The CDR3 totals 14 residues. Germline loops: CDR1 SGHDT, CDR2 YYEEEE. The CDR3 DNA sequence: TGTGCCAGCAGCTTGTTGGGGGAAAGATCACCCCTCCACTTT. Its protein product is CASSLLGERSPLHF.

This clone has a single count. V is TRBV6-5 and J is TRBJ2-7; unclear D gene. Trimming shortened V by 5 bases and J by 3 bases, and 17 bases separated the two germline ends. The CDR3 contains 15 residues. Germline V lookup: CDR1 MNHEY, CDR2 SVGAGI. The chain's CDR3 is CASSPSQWGNYEQYF. The CDR3 region has the DNA TGTGCCAGCAGTCCCTCTCAGTGGGGTAACTACGAGCAGTACTTC.